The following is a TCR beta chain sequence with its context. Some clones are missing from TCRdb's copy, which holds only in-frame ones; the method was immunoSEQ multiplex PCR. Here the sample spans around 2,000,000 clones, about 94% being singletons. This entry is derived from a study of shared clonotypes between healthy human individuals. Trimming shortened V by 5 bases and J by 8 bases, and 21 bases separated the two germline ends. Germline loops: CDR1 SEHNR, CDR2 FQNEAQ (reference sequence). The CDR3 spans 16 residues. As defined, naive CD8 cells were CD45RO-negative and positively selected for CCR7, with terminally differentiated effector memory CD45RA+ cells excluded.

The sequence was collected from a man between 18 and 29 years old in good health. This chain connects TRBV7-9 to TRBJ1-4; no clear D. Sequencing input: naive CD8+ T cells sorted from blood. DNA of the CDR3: TGTGCCAGCAGCCATCCGACGGCCTTGGGTGAGGAAAAACTGTTTTTT. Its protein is CASSHPTALGEEKLFF. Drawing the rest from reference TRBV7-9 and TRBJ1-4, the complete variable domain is DTGVSQNPRHKITKRGQNVTFRCDPISEHNRLYWYRQTLGQGPEFLTYFQNEAQLEKSRLLSDRFSAERPKGSFSTLEIQRTEQGDSAMYLCASSHPTALGEEKLFFGSGTQLSVL.